The entry below describes one TCR beta chain. The CDR3 is made up of 20 amino acids. Germline V gene sequence: CDR1 SGHRS, CDR2 YFSETQ. Losses at the gene ends were 1 base for V and 0 bases for J; bases not matched to a gene: 15. Clones were read by immunoSEQ multiplex PCR, and TCRdb kept only the in-frame ones, dropping some. The profile shows some 70,000 clones, over 70% of them singletons. The sample originates from a study of blood T cell repertoires in COVID-19. Looking at the study overall: The study drew acute and convalescent COVID-19 samples from the United States, Italy and Spain.

The clonotype comes from a human donor in a cohort sampled during active COVID-19. Sequences were obtained from peripheral blood. The rearrangement uses TRBV5-1 and TRBJ2-3; 9 nucleotides match TRBD2. In nucleotides, the CDR3 is TGCGCCAGCAGCTTGACGGCTTTAGGCGCGGGGGGGGCAAGCACAGATACGCAGTATTTT. This encodes CASSLTALGAGGASTDTQYF. The variable domain in full, completed from reference TRBV5-1 and TRBJ2-3, reads KAGVTQTPRYLIKTRGQQVTLSCSPISGHRSVSWYQQTPGQGLQFLFEYFSETQRNKGNFPGRFSGRQFSNSRSEMNVSTLELGDSALYLCASSLTALGAGGASTDTQYFGPGTRLTVL.